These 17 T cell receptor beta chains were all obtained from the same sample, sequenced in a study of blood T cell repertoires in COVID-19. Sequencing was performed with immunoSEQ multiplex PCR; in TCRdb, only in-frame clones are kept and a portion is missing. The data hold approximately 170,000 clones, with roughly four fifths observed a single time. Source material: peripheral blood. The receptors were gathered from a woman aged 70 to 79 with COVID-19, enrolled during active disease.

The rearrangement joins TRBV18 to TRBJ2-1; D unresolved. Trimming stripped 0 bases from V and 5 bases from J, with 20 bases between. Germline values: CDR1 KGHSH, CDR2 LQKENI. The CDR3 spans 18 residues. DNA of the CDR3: TGTGCCAGCTCACCACCGAGCGTTACCTCAGCGTGGAACAATGAGCAGTTCTTC. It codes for CASSPPSVTSAWNNEQFF.

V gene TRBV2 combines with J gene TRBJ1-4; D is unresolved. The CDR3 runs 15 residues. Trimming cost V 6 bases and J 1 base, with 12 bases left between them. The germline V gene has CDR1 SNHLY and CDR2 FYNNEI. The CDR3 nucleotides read TGTGCCAGCAGGTTAACAGCAGGAACTAATGAAAAACTGTTTTTT. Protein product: CASRLTAGTNEKLFF.

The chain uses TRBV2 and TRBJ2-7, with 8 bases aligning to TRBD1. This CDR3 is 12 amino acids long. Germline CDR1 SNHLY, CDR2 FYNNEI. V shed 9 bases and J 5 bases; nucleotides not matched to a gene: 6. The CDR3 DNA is TGTGCCAGAAGACAGGGGTTGGACGAGCAGTACTTC. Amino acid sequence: CARRQGLDEQYF.

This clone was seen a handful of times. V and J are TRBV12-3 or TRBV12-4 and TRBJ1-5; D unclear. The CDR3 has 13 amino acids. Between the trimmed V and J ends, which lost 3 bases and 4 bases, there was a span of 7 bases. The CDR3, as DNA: TGTGCCAGCAGTTTGGGAGCTAATCAGCCCCAGCATTTT. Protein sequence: CASSLGANQPQHF.

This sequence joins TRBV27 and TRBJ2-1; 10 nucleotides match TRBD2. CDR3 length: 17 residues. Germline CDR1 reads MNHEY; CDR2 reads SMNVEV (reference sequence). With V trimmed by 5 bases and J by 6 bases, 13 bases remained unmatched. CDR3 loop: CASSPLILAGKLNEQFF. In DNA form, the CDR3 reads TGTGCCAGCAGTCCGCTTATACTAGCGGGAAAGCTCAATGAGCAGTTCTTC.

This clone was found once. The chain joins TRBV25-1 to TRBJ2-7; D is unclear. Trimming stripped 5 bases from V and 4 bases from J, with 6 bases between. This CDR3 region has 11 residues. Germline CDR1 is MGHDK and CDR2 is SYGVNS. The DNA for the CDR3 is TGTGCCAGCAGTATCATGTACGAGCAGTACTTC. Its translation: CASSIMYEQYF.

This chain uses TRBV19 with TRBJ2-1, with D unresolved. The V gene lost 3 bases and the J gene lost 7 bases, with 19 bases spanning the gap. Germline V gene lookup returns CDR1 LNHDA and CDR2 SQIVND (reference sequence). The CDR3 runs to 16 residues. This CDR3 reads CASSIKIPILLNEQFF. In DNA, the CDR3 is TGTGCCAGTAGTATCAAAATCCCTATACTTTTAAATGAGCAGTTCTTC.

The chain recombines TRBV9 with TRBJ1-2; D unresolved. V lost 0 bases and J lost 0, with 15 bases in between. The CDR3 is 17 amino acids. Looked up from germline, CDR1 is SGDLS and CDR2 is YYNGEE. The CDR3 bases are TGTGCCAGCAGCGTAGCAGACGGGATGGTCTCTAACTATGGCTACACCTTC. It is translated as CASSVADGMVSNYGYTF.

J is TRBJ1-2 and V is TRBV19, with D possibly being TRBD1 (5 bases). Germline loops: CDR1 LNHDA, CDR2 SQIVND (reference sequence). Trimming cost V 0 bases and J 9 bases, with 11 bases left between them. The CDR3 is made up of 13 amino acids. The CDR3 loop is CASSIDPTVSYTF. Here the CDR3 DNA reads TGTGCCAGTAGTATAGACCCGACAGTCAGCTACACCTTC.

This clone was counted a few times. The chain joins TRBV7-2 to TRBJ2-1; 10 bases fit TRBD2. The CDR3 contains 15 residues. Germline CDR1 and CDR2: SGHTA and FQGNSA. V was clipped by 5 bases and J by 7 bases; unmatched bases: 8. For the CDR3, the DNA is TGTGCCAGCAGCCGTGCTAGCGGGAGTTGGAATGAGCAGTTCTTC. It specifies CASSRASGSWNEQFF.

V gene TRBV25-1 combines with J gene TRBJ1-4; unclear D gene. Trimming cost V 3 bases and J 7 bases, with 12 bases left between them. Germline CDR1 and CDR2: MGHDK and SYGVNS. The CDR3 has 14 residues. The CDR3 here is CASSDRFGSEKLFF. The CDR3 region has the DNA TGTGCCAGCAGTGACAGGTTTGGAAGTGAAAAACTGTTTTTT.

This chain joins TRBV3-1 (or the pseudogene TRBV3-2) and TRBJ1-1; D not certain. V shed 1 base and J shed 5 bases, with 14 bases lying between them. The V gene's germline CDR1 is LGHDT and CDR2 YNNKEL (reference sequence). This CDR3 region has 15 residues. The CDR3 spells CASSQVSFGATEAFF. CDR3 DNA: TGTGCCAGCAGCCAAGTATCGTTTGGAGCGACTGAAGCTTTCTTT.

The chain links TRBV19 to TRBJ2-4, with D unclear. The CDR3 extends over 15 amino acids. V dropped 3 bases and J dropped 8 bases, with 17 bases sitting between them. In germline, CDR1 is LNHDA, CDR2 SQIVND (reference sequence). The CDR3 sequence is CASSIMAQERDIQYF. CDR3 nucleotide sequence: TGTGCCAGTAGTATTATGGCCCAGGAACGTGACATTCAGTACTTC.

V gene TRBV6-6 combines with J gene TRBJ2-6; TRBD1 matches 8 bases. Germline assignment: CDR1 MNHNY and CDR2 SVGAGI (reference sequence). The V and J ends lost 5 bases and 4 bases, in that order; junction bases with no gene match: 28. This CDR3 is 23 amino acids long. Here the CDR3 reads CASSRLKPGTGTYVGRGANVLTF. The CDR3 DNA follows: TGTGCCAGCAGTCGCCTTAAGCCCGGGACAGGCACGTACGTTGGGAGGGGGGCCAACGTCCTGACTTTC.

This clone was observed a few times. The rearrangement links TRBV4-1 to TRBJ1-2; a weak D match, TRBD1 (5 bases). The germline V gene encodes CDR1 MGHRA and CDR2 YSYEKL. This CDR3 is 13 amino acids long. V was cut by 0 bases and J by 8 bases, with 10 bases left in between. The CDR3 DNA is TGCGCCAGCAGCCAAGATGGGGCAGACGGCTACACCTTC. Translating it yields CASSQDGADGYTF.

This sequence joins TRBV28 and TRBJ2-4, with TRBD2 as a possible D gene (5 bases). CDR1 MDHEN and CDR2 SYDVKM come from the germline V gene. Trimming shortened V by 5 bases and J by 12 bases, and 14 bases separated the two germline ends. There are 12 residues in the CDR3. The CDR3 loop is CASSAPGVAQYF. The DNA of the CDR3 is TGTGCCAGCAGTGCCCCCGGGGTTGCTCAGTACTTC.

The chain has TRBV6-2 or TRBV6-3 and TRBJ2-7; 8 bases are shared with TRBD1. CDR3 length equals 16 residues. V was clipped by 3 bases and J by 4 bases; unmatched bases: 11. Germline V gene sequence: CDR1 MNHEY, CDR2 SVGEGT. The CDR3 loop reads CASSYSRTGTGYEQYF. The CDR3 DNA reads TGTGCCAGCAGTTATTCCCGGACCGGGACAGGTTACGAGCAGTACTTC.